These 13 T cell receptor beta chains came from one sample sequenced in a study of blood T cell repertoires in COVID-19. The assay was immunoSEQ multiplex PCR, and TCRdb's table has in-frame clones only and misses some. Counted here are almost 400,000 clones, approximately 89% occurring once; the ten biggest clones make up roughly 2.1%. The sample taken for sequencing was peripheral blood. These receptors came from a woman aged 55-75 years with COVID-19, enrolled during active disease.

This clone was counted a few times. The chain joins TRBV30 to TRBJ1-6; 7 bases map to TRBD1. The CDR3 spans 13 residues. Germline V gene data show CDR1 as GTSNPN and CDR2 as SVGIG (reference sequence). Trimming cost V 3 bases and J 11 bases; bases outside gene matches: 7. The chain's CDR3 is CAWSATGEAPLHF. For the CDR3, the DNA is TGTGCCTGGAGCGCAACAGGGGAGGCACCCCTCCACTTT.

The chain carries TRBV7-3 and TRBJ2-3; TRBD2 agrees at 10 bases. The CDR3 covers 16 residues. In germline, CDR1 is SGHTA, CDR2 FQGTGA. V dropped 6 bases and J dropped 6; count of bases not matched to a gene: 12. This CDR3 reads CASSPVSGGARDTQYF. As DNA, the CDR3 is TGTGCCAGCAGTCCGGTCAGCGGGGGGGCCAGGGATACGCAGTATTTT.

CDR3 bases: TGTGCCAGCAGCCTCCGCAGTGTAAGTCACAATGAGCAGTTCTTC. As protein: CASSLRSVSHNEQFF. The chain carries TRBV27 and TRBJ2-1; D is unresolved. CDR3 length: 15 amino acids. Trimming cost V 6 bases and J 5 bases, with 17 bases left between them. Germline V gene sequence: CDR1 MNHEY, CDR2 SMNVEV (reference sequence).

The chain has TRBV7-5 and TRBJ2-7; TRBD2, the D gene given by the table, was not confirmed from the DNA. TRBV7-5 is designated a pseudogene. The CDR3 spans 16 residues. The CDR3 is CVRSFRAGGEHYEQYF. CDR3 sequence (DNA): TGTGTCAGAAGCTTTCGCGCCGGGGGGGAACACTACGAGCAGTACTTC.

The chain joins TRBV10-1 to TRBJ1-2, with D possibly matching TRBD1 (5 bases). Looked up from germline, CDR1 is WNHNN and CDR2 is SYGVQD (reference sequence). Trimming pared 4 bases from V and 8 bases from J, leaving 14 bases between. CDR3 size: 13 residues. This chain's CDR3 is CASSGRGVEGYTF. The CDR3 DNA follows: TGCGCCAGCAGTGGACGGGGGGTTGAAGGCTACACCTTC.

The chain is built from TRBV28 and TRBJ1-5; TRBD1 might be the D (5 bases). CDR3 length: 15 residues. Germline assignment: CDR1 MDHEN and CDR2 SYDVKM. Trimming removed 6 bases from V and 1 base from J, with 13 bases in between. CDR3 DNA sequence: TGTGCCAGCAGCGGACATCCACTGAGCAATCAGCCCCAGCATTTT. The encoded protein is CASSGHPLSNQPQHF.

J is TRBJ1-5 and V is TRBV7-2, with 7 bases aligning to TRBD1. J lost 5 bases, V lost 3 bases, and 1 base had no gene match. Germline CDR1 is SGHTA and CDR2 is FQGNSA. The CDR3 totals 13 residues. CDR3 amino acids: CASSFTGDQPQHF. The CDR3 region has the DNA TGTGCCAGCAGCTTCACAGGGGATCAGCCCCAGCATTTT.

The chain links TRBV18 to TRBJ1-2; D unclear. The CDR3 length is 14 residues. V lost 1 base and J lost 8, with 14 bases in between. The germline gives CDR1 KGHSH, CDR2 LQKENI. CDR3 sequence reads: CASSPQTSGGGYTF. CDR3 in DNA: TGTGCCAGCTCACCACAGACAAGCGGTGGAGGCTACACCTTC.

The rearrangement links TRBV6-5 to TRBJ2-1; the D gene is possibly TRBD2 (5 bases). The CDR3 is 13 residues long. Germline V gene sequence: CDR1 MNHEY, CDR2 SVGAGI. Trimming took 9 bases from V and 4 from J, leaving 13 bases between them. Written as DNA, the CDR3 is TGTGCCAGTAATCCGGGAACTTACAATGAGCAGTTCTTC. This encodes CASNPGTYNEQFF.

The rearrangement joins TRBV9 to TRBJ1-2; D might be TRBD1 (5 bases). Germline-derived CDR1 and CDR2 are SGDLS and YYNGEE. The CDR3 runs to 11 residues. V was trimmed by 8 bases and J by 4 bases, leaving 9 bases between them. CDR3 loop: CASGQGYGYTF. CDR3 in DNA: TGTGCCAGTGGGCAGGGCTATGGCTACACCTTC.

The J gene is TRBJ2-1, the V gene TRBV11-3; the D gene is possibly TRBD2 (6 bases). The length of the CDR3 is 13 residues. Trimming took off 3 bases at V and 6 bases at J, with 9 bases between the two ends. Germline-derived CDR1 and CDR2 are SGHNT and YENEEA. The CDR3 protein is CASSFSGFNEQFF. The CDR3 region has the DNA TGTGCCAGCAGCTTTAGCGGTTTCAATGAGCAGTTCTTC.

The rearrangement uses TRBV27 and TRBJ2-3; perhaps TRBD2 as D (6 bases). Looked up from germline, CDR1 is MNHEY and CDR2 is SMNVEV (reference sequence). Trimming stripped 6 bases from V and 5 bases from J, with 18 bases between. This CDR3 has 15 amino acids. CDR3 amino acids: CASSTSVGGRDTQYF. CDR3 nucleotide sequence: TGTGCCAGCAGCACAAGTGTGGGGGGACGAGATACGCAGTATTTT.

The table lists this clone with a few counts. The chain joins TRBV7-9 to TRBJ1-6, with TRBD1 as a possible D gene (6 bases). Deletions cut 5 bases from V and 0 bases from J, with 8 bases between. CDR3 length equals 15 residues. CDR1 SEHNR and CDR2 FQNEAQ come from the germline V gene (reference sequence). The CDR3 spells CASSQGSSYNSPLHF. CDR3 DNA: TGTGCCAGCAGCCAGGGGAGCTCCTATAATTCACCCCTCCACTTT.